Presented here are 10 T cell receptor beta chains from one specimen sequenced in a study of T cell repertoires in cytomegalovirus infection. TCRdb independently ran MiXCR on the reads; one entry per CDR3 protein. This table holds hundreds of thousands of distinct CDR3 sequences, roughly 42% found once. Their recognized antigens are unknown. The sample here was cultured PBMCs, taken from culture after CMV antigen stimulation. These receptors originate from a human donor in good health (CMV status not recorded). Some clones in this sample may be carry-over from other donors' samples.

The chain joins TRBV7-2 to TRBJ2-5; 11 bases fit TRBD2. Per germline, CDR1 SGHTA and CDR2 FQGNSA. This CDR3 has 15 residues. Trimming removed 2 bases from V and 5 bases from J; junction bases left unmatched: 4. CDR3 bases: TGTGCCAGCAGCTTAACTAGCGGGAGTCTGGAGACCCAGTACTTC. Amino acid sequence: CASSLTSGSLETQYF.

This clonotype was counted between two and nine times. The chain joins TRBV14 to TRBJ2-1, with unresolved D. V was trimmed by 0 bases and J by 9 bases, leaving 9 bases between them. The CDR3 extends over 13 amino acids. Germline CDR1 and CDR2: SGHDN and FVKESK. CDR3 protein: CASSQEFLGEQFF. As DNA, the CDR3 is TGTGCCAGCAGCCAAGAGTTTTTGGGTGAGCAGTTCTTC.

The gene calls are TRBV20-1 and TRBJ2-3, with a possible D match to TRBD1 (7 bases). V was pared by 6 bases and J by 6 bases, with 16 bases between. CDR1 and CDR2 from the germline V gene are DFQATT and SNEGSKA (reference sequence). The CDR3 totals 13 residues. CDR3 sequence: CSATSQGGDTQYF. DNA of the CDR3: TGCAGTGCAACGTCCCAGGGGGGCGATACGCAGTATTTT.

The chain uses TRBV6-6 and TRBJ1-5, with unresolved D. The CDR3 runs to 14 residues. Germline-derived CDR1 and CDR2 are MNHNY and SVGAGI (reference sequence). V lost 6 bases and J lost 7, with 16 bases in between. The CDR3 DNA reads TGTGCCAGCAGCCTACAGACTACCAGCCAGCCCCAGCATTTT. Encoded protein: CASSLQTTSQPQHF.

The chain employs TRBV29-1 and TRBJ2-1, with TRBD2 identical over 11 bases. J lost 7 bases, V lost 1 base, and 6 bases had no gene match. The CDR3 length is 15 residues. Germline V gives CDR1 SQVTM, CDR2 ANQGSEA. The CDR3 is CSVEGISGRANEQFF. As DNA, the CDR3 is TGCAGCGTTGAAGGTATTAGCGGGAGGGCGAATGAGCAGTTCTTC.

Worth noting for this clonotype: Germline and junction disagree at one end, which may indicate a read error. The chain has TRBV12-3 or TRBV12-4 and TRBJ2-1, with 7 bases lining up with TRBD2. The CDR3 covers 15 residues. CDR3 sequence reads: CAVVGGGNTYSEQFF. CDR3 bases: TGTGCCGTCGTGGGGGGAGGGAATACGTACAGTGAGCAGTTCTTC.

Here the CDR3 DNA reads TGTGCCACCAAGGACAGGGTTTCCTACGAGCAGTACTTC. Its protein is CATKDRVSYEQYF. The chain uses TRBV24-1 and TRBJ2-7; 8 nucleotides line up with TRBD1. Germline CDR1 and CDR2: KGHDR and SFDVKD. This CDR3 is built from 13 residues. The junction had 3 bases not matched to a gene; V was cut back by 8 bases and J by 1 base.

The V and J genes are TRBV18 and TRBJ1-5; 8 bases agree with TRBD1. CDR3 length: 14 residues. The junction had 5 bases not matched to a gene; V was cut back by 4 bases and J by 6 bases. Germline V gene data show CDR1 as KGHSH and CDR2 as LQKENI. The chain's CDR3 is CASSLSTGVQPQHF. The CDR3 DNA follows: TGTGCCAGCTCACTGTCGACAGGGGTTCAGCCCCAGCATTTT.

The chain is built from TRBV7-2 and TRBJ2-1; unclear D gene. The ends were cut back, 0 bases at V and 0 bases at J, with 9 bases in the middle. This CDR3 contains 16 residues. Germline V gene sequence: CDR1 SGHTA, CDR2 FQGNSA. The CDR3 nucleotides are TGTGCCAGCAGCTTAGCGGGCAGAAGCTCCTACAATGAGCAGTTCTTC. Its translation: CASSLAGRSSYNEQFF.

This clonotype occurred a few times. V and J are TRBV6-1 and TRBJ1-4; tentative D call: TRBD1 (6 bases). Per the germline V gene, CDR1 is MNHNS and CDR2 is SASEGT. The CDR3 runs 14 residues. Trimming took 6 bases from V and 6 from J, leaving 14 bases between them. The CDR3 coding sequence is TGTGCCAGCAGCGAGGGGGGCCCTCATGAAAAACTGTTTTTT. It encodes CASSEGGPHEKLFF.